This T cell receptor beta chain derives from a study of T cell responses to AZD1222 COVID-19 vaccine. At the level of the study: Second-dose timings of about 4 or about 12 weeks were pooled. Study-wide results and limits: An increase in Spike-specific TCR breadth and depth was observed after two AZD1222 doses. Seropositive AZD1222 recipients at baseline numbered only five to seven. Across the whole spike, CD4 TCRs peaked at regions 160-218 and 743-854.

Only in-frame clones appear in the TCRdb table, and some are missing; sequencing was by immunoSEQ multiplex PCR. The data hold around 250,000 clones, with about 92% observed a single time. Note on this clone: Its antigen remains unidentified.

The CDR3 has 11 residues. V lost 3 bases and J lost 12, with 9 bases in between. The starting material was peripheral blood, obtained on day 0 of AZD1222 vaccination. This TCR came from an adult in good health. The V gene is TRBV12-3 or TRBV12-4, the J gene TRBJ2-1; D uncertain. The CDR3 coding sequence is TGTGCCAGCAGTTTGGCGTCTGGGCAGTTCTTC. Its translation is CASSLASGQFF.